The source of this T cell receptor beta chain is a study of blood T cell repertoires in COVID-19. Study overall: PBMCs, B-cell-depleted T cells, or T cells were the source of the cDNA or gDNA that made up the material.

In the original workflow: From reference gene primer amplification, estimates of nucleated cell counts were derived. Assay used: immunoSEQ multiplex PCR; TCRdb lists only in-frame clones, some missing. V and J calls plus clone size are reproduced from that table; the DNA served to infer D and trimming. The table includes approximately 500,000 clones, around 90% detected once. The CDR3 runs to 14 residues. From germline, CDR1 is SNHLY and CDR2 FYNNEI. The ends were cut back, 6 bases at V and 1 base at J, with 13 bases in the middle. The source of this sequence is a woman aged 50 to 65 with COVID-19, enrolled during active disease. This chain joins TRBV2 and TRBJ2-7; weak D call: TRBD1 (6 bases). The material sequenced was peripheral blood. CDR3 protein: CASSGWGRSYEQYF. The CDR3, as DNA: TGTGCCAGCAGCGGTTGGGGGCGGTCCTACGAGCAGTACTTC.